Presented here are 30 T cell receptor beta chains from one specimen sequenced in a study of Graves' ophthalmopathy and Graves' hyperthyroidism. Scientists amplified the TCR beta CDR3 regions from RNA transcripts. The first round was an RT-PCR with HTBI primers, and the second round was a multiplex PCR. One entry per CDR3 protein results from TCRdb running MiXCR on the multiplex PCR reads. This table holds around 1,200,000 distinct CDR3 sequences, less than 45% found once. Source material: peripheral blood or thyroid tissue (not recorded which). These TCRs come from an adult man with Graves' hyperthyroidism.

This clonotype was seen a handful of times. The chain employs TRBV7-2 and TRBJ2-5; 10 bases are shared with TRBD1. CDR1 and CDR2 from the germline V gene are SGHTA and FQGNSA. There are 15 residues in the CDR3. Trimming at V came to 6 bases and at J to 5 bases, leaving 9 bases not matched to a gene. CDR3 in DNA: TGTACCAGCAGTCCCGCGGGACAGGGGTGGGAGACCCAGTACTTC. The encoded protein is CTSSPAGQGWETQYF.

The chain combines TRBV6-1 with TRBJ2-7; D not resolved. The germline gives CDR1 MNHNS, CDR2 SASEGT. This CDR3 region has 15 residues. V lost 1 base to trimming and J lost 0 bases, with 10 bases between them. This CDR3 reads CASSEVWVTSYEQYF. The CDR3 DNA reads TGTGCCAGCAGTGAAGTCTGGGTAACCTCCTACGAGCAGTACTTC.

This chain joins TRBV7-6 and TRBJ2-5, with D perhaps matching TRBD2 (5 bases). Trimming took 4 bases from V and 5 from J, leaving 14 bases between them. CDR1 is SGHVS and CDR2 is FNYEAQ in the germline V gene. This CDR3 comprises 14 residues. CDR3 sequence (DNA): TGTGCCAGCAGCTCGTTTGGGCGGGTGGAGACCCAGTACTTC. It codes for CASSSFGRVETQYF. Based on the CDR3 plus reference TRBV7-6 and TRBJ2-5, the full variable domain is GAGVSQSPRYKVTKRGQDVALRCDPISGHVSLYWYRQALGQGPEFLTYFNYEAQQDKSGLPNDRFSAERPEGSISTLTIQRTEQRDSAMYRCASSSFGRVETQYFGPGTRLLVL.

This clonotype was counted many times. The genes are TRBV9 and TRBJ2-5, with 10 positions matching TRBD2. Germline V gives CDR1 SGDLS, CDR2 YYNGEE. This CDR3 comprises 19 residues. Trimming cost V 0 bases and J 2 bases; bases outside gene matches: 13. CDR3 in amino acids: CASSVDVSPRTSGQETQYF. The CDR3 DNA sequence: TGTGCCAGCAGCGTAGATGTCAGCCCCAGGACTAGCGGTCAAGAGACCCAGTACTTC.

This clonotype was seen only a few times. This chain links TRBV10-3 with TRBJ1-4, with D perhaps matching TRBD1 (6 bases). V dropped 10 bases and J dropped 8 bases, with 17 bases sitting between them. The germline V gene has CDR1 ENHRY and CDR2 SYGVKD. The CDR3 totals 13 residues. CDR3 in DNA: TGTGCCACCCCTGAGGACAGTTGGGAAAAACTGTTTTTT. Protein product: CATPEDSWEKLFF.

The gene calls are TRBV29-1 and TRBJ2-7, with D perhaps TRBD2 (6 bases). Per germline, CDR1 SQVTM and CDR2 ANQGSEA. V was shortened by 1 base and J by 7 bases, with 17 bases between the two germline ends. CDR3 length: 14 amino acids. CDR3 in amino acids: CSVEVRGNGGEQYF. The CDR3 DNA reads as TGCAGCGTTGAAGTCAGAGGCAATGGGGGGGAGCAGTACTTC.

This clonotype was seen ten or more times. The chain employs TRBV7-2 and TRBJ2-7; D is perhaps TRBD1 (6 bases). This CDR3 contains 14 residues. CDR1 and CDR2 (germline): SGHTA, FQGNSA. V gave up 5 bases and J gave up 6 bases, with 17 bases separating them. The CDR3 spells CASSGQFRGGEQYF. DNA for the CDR3: TGTGCCAGCAGCGGACAATTTCGAGGGGGCGAGCAGTACTTC.

This chain connects TRBV12-5 to TRBJ2-2; D remains unclear. Germline CDR1 is LGHNT and CDR2 is FRNRAP. V was cut by 2 bases and J by 1 base, with 5 bases left in between. This CDR3 is built from 14 residues. Here the CDR3 reads CASGLSGNTGELFF. CDR3 nucleotide sequence: TGTGCTAGTGGTTTGTCAGGGAACACCGGGGAGCTGTTTTTT. The full variable domain, its missing parts supplied by reference TRBV12-5 and TRBJ2-2, is DARVTQTPRHKVTEMGQEVTMRCQPILGHNTVFWYRQTMMQGLELLAYFRNRAPLDDSGMPKDRFSAEMPDATLATLKIQPSEPRDSAVYFCASGLSGNTGELFFGEGSRLTVL.

Many counts were recorded for this clonotype. The V gene is TRBV4-2, the J gene TRBJ2-7, with TRBD1 identical over 7 bases. Unmatched junction bases numbered 4, after V lost 1 base and J lost 10 bases. The CDR3 contains 12 residues. Looked up from germline, CDR1 is LGHNA and CDR2 is YNFKEQ. DNA of the CDR3: TGTGCCAGCAGCCAAGGGGGACAGATTCAGTACTTC. As protein: CASSQGGQIQYF.

This clonotype was counted only a few times. V gene TRBV29-1 combines with J gene TRBJ1-2; maybe TRBD1 (6 bases). V lost 1 base, J lost 8 bases, and 11 bases lay in between. Germline lookup yields CDR1 SQVTM and CDR2 ANQGSEA. CDR3 length equals 12 residues. The CDR3 here is CSVEGTEFGYTF. The CDR3 nucleotides are TGCAGCGTTGAAGGGACAGAATTCGGCTACACCTTC.

In its sample, this clonotype was seen a few times. The chain joins TRBV10-3 to TRBJ1-5; 7 bases are a match to TRBD1. Germline CDR1 reads ENHRY; CDR2 reads SYGVKD. The CDR3 extends over 16 amino acids. V dropped 10 bases and J dropped 7; count of bases not matched to a gene: 19. CDR3 DNA sequence: TGTGCCAGCAGACCAAGACAGGGTAGTCCCAGGCAGCCCCAGCATTTT. As protein: CASRPRQGSPRQPQHF.

This chain connects TRBV20-1 to TRBJ1-4; 8 bases fit TRBD1. CDR1 is DFQATT and CDR2 is SNEGSKA in the germline V gene (reference sequence). This CDR3 is built from 14 residues. The junction had 7 bases not matched to a gene; V was cut back by 3 bases and J by 7 bases. For the CDR3, the DNA is TGCAGTGCTAGGCAGGGGGCGAGGGGTGAAAAACTGTTTTTT. Encoded protein: CSARQGARGEKLFF.

A remark on this clonotype: A much larger clone is a single base away; this may be a read error. V usage is TRBV24-1 and J usage is TRBJ1-5, with D possibly TRBD1 on 6 matching bases. Trimming stripped 7 bases from V and 7 bases from J, with 16 bases between. The CDR3 consists of 14 residues. Germline CDR1 KGHDR, CDR2 SFDVKD. CDR3 DNA: TGTGCCACCAGCAACGGGGGCTCTTGGCAGCCCCAGCATTTT. It specifies CATSNGGSWQPQHF.

This sequence joins TRBV29-1 and TRBJ2-7; either TRBD1 or TRBD2 may fit D (6 bases each). Per germline, CDR1 SQVTM and CDR2 ANQGSEA. The CDR3 length is 16 residues. Trimming took 0 bases from V and 0 from J, leaving 15 bases between them. CDR3 loop: CSVEDGWGAPSYEQYF. As DNA, the CDR3 is TGCAGCGTTGAAGATGGGTGGGGGGCTCCCTCCTACGAGCAGTACTTC.

At least ten counts were recorded for this clonotype. The J gene is TRBJ1-6, the V gene TRBV20-1; weak D call: TRBD1 (6 bases). In germline, CDR1 is DFQATT, CDR2 SNEGSKA (reference sequence). The V gene lost 2 bases and the J gene lost 8 bases, with 16 bases spanning the gap. This CDR3 is built from 15 residues. The CDR3 reads CSARRRRGADSPLHF. CDR3 nucleotide sequence: TGCAGTGCTAGACGTCGCCGGGGGGCGGATTCACCCCTCCACTTT.

This rearrangement joins TRBV29-1 to TRBJ2-7; the D is unclear. Germline assignment: CDR1 SQVTM and CDR2 ANQGSEA. The length of the CDR3 is 12 residues. The DNA for the CDR3 is TGCAGTCCGCGGACGGTAACCTACGAGCAGTACTTC. Translating it yields CSPRTVTYEQYF.

This clonotype was counted at least ten times. V gene TRBV20-1 combines with J gene TRBJ2-7, with D possibly being TRBD1 or TRBD2 (5 bases each). V lost 7 bases and J lost 7, with 20 bases in between. This CDR3 is built from 13 residues. The V gene's germline CDR1 is DFQATT and CDR2 SNEGSKA (reference sequence). CDR3 DNA sequence: TGCAGTGTTAACCGGGACGGCGCCAATGAGCAGTACTTC. Translation gives CSVNRDGANEQYF.

This clonotype has at least ten counts. The chain uses TRBV7-6 and TRBJ1-1; D gene uncertain. The length of the CDR3 is 14 residues. The germline CDR1 and CDR2 sequences are SGHVS and FNYEAQ. The V and J ends lost 5 bases and 6 bases respectively, with 16 bases between them. The DNA of the CDR3 is TGTGCCAGCAGCCCGGAAGGGAAAAAGTCTGAAGCTTTCTTT. It yields the protein CASSPEGKKSEAFF.

This clonotype occurred a few times. The rearrangement uses TRBV7-6 and TRBJ2-2; TRBD1 matches at 7 bases. CDR1 is SGHVS and CDR2 is FNYEAQ in the germline V gene. Unmatched junction bases numbered 14, after V lost 7 bases and J lost 0 bases. The CDR3 runs 18 residues. This chain's CDR3 is CASKHPLGQATNTGELFF. CDR3 bases: TGTGCCAGCAAGCACCCCCTTGGACAGGCTACGAACACCGGGGAGCTGTTTTTT.

This chain links TRBV19 with TRBJ1-5; 7 bases align to TRBD1. CDR1 and CDR2 (germline): LNHDA, SQIVND (reference sequence). The V segment lost 4 bases and the J segment 2 bases; nucleotides outside the gene matches: 8. The CDR3 has 16 amino acids. CDR3 sequence (DNA): TGTGCCAGTAGTAGACAGGGTTGGATGGGCAATCAGCCCCAGCATTTT. This codes for CASSRQGWMGNQPQHF.

In this sample, this clonotype turned up a few times. One end of the junction is discordant with germline, which a read error may explain. The J gene is TRBJ1-1, the V gene TRBV5-5, with D possibly being TRBD1 (6 bases). Germline V gives CDR1 SGHKS, CDR2 YYEKEE (reference sequence). This CDR3 has 16 amino acids. The DNA of the CDR3 is TGTGCCGGCAGCTTGGTGCGTAGACAGGTGAACACTGAAGCTTTCTTT. This translates into CAGSLVRRQVNTEAFF.

V is TRBV29-1 and J is TRBJ1-1; D uncertain. The germline V gene has CDR1 SQVTM and CDR2 ANQGSEA. CDR3 length: 10 amino acids. CDR3 sequence (DNA): TGCAGGGTCATGAACACTGAAGCTTTCTTT. As protein: CRVMNTEAFF.

In regard to this clonotype: This likely comes from a read error, as the CDR3 has no conserved phenylalanine or tryptophan at its end. The chain combines TRBV7-2 with TRBJ1-5; 12 nucleotides align to TRBD1. V shed 2 bases, J shed 8 bases, and the junction held 10 bases outside the gene matches. Germline CDR1 and CDR2: SGHTA and FQGNSA. CDR3 length: 17 residues. The CDR3 bases are TGTGCCAGCAGCTTAAGGCTGGGGACAGGGGGCGTTAAGCCCCAGCATCTT. It yields the protein CASSLRLGTGGVKPQHL.

The chain is built from TRBV19 and TRBJ1-1, with D possibly TRBD1 on 5 matching bases. The CDR3 is 15 amino acids. Germline V gives CDR1 LNHDA, CDR2 SQIVND (reference sequence). Trimming took off 3 bases at V and 3 bases at J, with 14 bases between the two ends. CDR3 DNA sequence: TGTGCCAGTAGTATTCCTGCGGGGGAGCACACTGAAGCTTTCTTT. It codes for CASSIPAGEHTEAFF.

This clonotype was seen once. The V and J genes are TRBV10-3 and TRBJ1-2; D remains unclear. Germline CDR1 reads ENHRY; CDR2 reads SYGVKD. V was cut by 5 bases and J by 5 bases, with 9 bases left in between. This CDR3 comprises 12 residues. The CDR3 spells CAISRYAYGYTF. CDR3 in DNA: TGTGCCATCAGTAGATATGCGTATGGCTACACCTTC.

The rearrangement links TRBV29-1 to TRBJ2-7, with D uncertain. V was clipped by 4 bases and J by 5 bases, with 15 bases between them. The CDR3 has 13 amino acids. CDR1 SQVTM and CDR2 ANQGSEA come from the germline V gene. CDR3 DNA sequence: TGCAGCGTTGCCGGTGTATCGACCGACGAGCAGTACTTC. It translates to CSVAGVSTDEQYF.

Many counts were recorded for this clonotype. The chain employs TRBV7-9 and TRBJ1-1; D unclear. CDR1 SEHNR and CDR2 FQNEAQ come from the germline V gene (reference sequence). This CDR3 has 12 amino acids. The ends were cut back, 4 bases at V and 6 bases at J, with 9 bases in the middle. DNA of the CDR3: TGTGCCAGCAGCTATGACAAGTCTGAAGCTTTCTTT. Its translation: CASSYDKSEAFF. Together with reference TRBV7-9 and TRBJ1-1, the CDR3 gives the full variable domain: DTGVSQNPRHKITKRGQNVTFRCDPISEHNRLYWYRQTLGQGPEFLTYFQNEAQLEKSRLLSDRFSAERPKGSFSTLEIQRTEQGDSAMYLCASSYDKSEAFFGQGTRLTVV.

As concerns this clonotype: A read error may be the cause here, since a much bigger clone is one base away. The rearrangement uses TRBV5-5 and TRBJ1-2; no reliable D call. V lost 1 base and J lost 2, with 3 bases in between. Germline assignment: CDR1 SGHKS and CDR2 YYEKEE (reference sequence). CDR3 size: 12 residues. The DNA of the CDR3 is TGTGCCAGCAGCTTGAACAACTATGGCTACACCTTC. Residues: CASSLNNYGYTF.

In this sample, this clonotype turned up a few times. The genes are TRBV28 and TRBJ1-2; D possibly corresponds to TRBD1 (5 bases). This CDR3 spans 14 amino acids. Looked up from germline, CDR1 is MDHEN and CDR2 is SYDVKM. Trimming stripped 2 bases from V and 8 bases from J, with 15 bases between. The CDR3 here is CASSLGGTGGGYTF. The CDR3 nucleotides read TGTGCCAGCAGTTTAGGAGGGACGGGCGGCGGCTACACCTTC.

The rearrangement links TRBV29-1 to TRBJ2-5; perhaps TRBD1 as D (6 bases). The CDR3 has 14 residues. Germline CDR1 SQVTM, CDR2 ANQGSEA. The CDR3 DNA follows: TGCAGTGCTAGAGTGGCAGGGGATAAAGAGACCCAGTACTTC. It codes for CSARVAGDKETQYF.